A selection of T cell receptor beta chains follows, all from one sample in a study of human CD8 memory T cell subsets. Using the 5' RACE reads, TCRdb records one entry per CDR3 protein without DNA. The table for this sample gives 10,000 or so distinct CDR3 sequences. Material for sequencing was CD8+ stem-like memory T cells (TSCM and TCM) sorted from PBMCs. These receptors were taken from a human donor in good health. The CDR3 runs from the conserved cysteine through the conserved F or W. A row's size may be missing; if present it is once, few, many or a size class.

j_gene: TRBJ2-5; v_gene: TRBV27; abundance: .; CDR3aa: CASSFGGAPETQYF
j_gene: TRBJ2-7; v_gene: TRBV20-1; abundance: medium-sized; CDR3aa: CSAMDSYEQYF
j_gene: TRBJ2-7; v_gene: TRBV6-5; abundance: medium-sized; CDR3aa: CASSSPGTGHYEQYF
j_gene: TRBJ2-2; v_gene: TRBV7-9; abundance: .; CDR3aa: CASSLILTALTGELFF
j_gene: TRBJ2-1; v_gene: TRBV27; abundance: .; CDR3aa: CASSLGQGGYEQFF
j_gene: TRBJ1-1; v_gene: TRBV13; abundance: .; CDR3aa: CASSQGQMNTEAFF
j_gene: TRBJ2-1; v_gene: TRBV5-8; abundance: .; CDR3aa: CASSSGRTGYNEQFF
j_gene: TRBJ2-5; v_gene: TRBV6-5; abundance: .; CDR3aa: CASSHRGVRETQYF
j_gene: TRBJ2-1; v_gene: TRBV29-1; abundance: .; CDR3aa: CSVDRGEVGEQFF
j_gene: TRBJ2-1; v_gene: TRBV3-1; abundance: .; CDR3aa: CASSQVSNSAFNEQFF
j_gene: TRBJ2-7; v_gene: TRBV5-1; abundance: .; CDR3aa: CASSLAALGDYVYEQYF
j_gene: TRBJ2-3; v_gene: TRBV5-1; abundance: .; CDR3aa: CASSQKQGAADTQYF
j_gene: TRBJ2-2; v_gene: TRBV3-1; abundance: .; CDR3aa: CASSPSTGTGTGELFF
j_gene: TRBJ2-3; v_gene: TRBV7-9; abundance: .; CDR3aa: CASRPPGQGEDTQYF
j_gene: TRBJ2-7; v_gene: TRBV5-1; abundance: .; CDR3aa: CASSLAGSDEQYF
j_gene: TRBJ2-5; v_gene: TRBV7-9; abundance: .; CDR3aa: CASSAWADRDVGETQYF
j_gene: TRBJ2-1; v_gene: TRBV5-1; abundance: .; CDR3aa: CASSLGYGGAYNEQFF
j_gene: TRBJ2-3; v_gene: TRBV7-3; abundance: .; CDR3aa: CASRASGRTTDTQYF
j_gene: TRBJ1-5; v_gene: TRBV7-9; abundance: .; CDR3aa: CASSQGGGSQPQHF
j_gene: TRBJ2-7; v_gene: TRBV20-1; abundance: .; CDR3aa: CSARDSGRAYEQYF
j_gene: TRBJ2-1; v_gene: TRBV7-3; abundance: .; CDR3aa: CASSSPGRGKNNEQFF
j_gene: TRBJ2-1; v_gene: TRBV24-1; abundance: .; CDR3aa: CATSDSQGFYEQFF
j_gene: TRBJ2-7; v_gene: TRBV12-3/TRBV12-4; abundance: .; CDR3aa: CASRESGGTTYEQYF
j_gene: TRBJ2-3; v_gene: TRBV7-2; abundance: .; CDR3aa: CASSFQLAGRDTQYF
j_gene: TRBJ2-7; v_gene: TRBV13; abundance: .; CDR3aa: CASSVRLAGGYEQYF
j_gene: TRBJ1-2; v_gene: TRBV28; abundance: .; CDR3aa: CASSSRGEPGGYTF
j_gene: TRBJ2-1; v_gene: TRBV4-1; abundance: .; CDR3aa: CASSRGLAGVEQFF
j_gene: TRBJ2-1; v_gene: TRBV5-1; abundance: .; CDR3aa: CASSFRPNEQFF
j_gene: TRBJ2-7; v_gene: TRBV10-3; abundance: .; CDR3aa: CAISGDREGTYEQYF
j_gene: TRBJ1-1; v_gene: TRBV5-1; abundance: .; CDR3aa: CASSSIPGEKNEAFF
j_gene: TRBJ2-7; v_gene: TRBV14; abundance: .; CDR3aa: CASSQPGQDYEQYF
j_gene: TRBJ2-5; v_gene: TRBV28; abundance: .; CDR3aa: CASTREGMETQYF
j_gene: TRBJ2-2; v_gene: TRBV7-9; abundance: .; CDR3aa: CASRPTGDTGELFF
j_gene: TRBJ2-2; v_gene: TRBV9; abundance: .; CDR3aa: CASSDNTGELFF
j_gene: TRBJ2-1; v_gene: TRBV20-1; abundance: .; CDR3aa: CSAHTLLAGDNEQFF
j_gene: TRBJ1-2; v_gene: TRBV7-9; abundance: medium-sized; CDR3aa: CASSLRTGGGYGYTF
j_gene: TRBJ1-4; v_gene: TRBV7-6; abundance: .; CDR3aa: CASSLGATNEKLFF
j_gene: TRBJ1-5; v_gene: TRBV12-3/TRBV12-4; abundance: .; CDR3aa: CASSSGAQGSNQPQHF
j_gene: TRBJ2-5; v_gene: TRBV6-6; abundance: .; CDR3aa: CAIRTGKTQYF
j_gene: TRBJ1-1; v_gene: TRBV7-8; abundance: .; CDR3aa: CASSLAREGGLEAEAFF
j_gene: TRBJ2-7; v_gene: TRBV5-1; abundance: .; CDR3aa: CASSPGGQAHEQYF
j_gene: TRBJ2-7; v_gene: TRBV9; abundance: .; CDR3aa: CASSPGTSYEQYF
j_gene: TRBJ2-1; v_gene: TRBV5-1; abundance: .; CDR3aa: CASSLAGLHNEQFF
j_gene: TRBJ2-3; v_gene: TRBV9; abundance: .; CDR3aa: CASSVGSGTDTQYF
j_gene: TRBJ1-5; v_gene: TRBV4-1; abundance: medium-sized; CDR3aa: CASSQDGQGVQPQHF
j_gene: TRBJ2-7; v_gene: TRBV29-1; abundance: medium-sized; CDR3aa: CSVEMGTRGSEQYF
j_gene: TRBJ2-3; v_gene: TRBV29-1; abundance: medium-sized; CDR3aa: CSVEEQLTDTQYF
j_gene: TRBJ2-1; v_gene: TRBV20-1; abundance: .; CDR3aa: CSAGGGATNEQFF
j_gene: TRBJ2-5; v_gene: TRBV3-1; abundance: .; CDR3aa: CASSQGYDSPWETQYF
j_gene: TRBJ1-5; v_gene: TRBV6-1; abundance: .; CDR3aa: CASRNRDRDSNQPQHF